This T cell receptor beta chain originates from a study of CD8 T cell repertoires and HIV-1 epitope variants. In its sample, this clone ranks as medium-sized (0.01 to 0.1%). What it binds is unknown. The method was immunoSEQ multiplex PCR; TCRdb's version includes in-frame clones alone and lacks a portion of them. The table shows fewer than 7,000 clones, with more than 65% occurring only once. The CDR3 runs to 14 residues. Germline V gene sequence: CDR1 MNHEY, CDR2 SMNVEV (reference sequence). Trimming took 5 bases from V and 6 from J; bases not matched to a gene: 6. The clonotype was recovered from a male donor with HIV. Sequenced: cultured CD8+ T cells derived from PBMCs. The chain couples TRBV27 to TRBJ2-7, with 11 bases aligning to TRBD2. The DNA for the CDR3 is TGTGCCAGCAGTCTCATAGCGGGAGGGCCCGAGCAGTACTTC. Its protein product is CASSLIAGGPEQYF.